The 23 T cell receptor beta chains given below trace back to one sample, sequenced in a study of blood T cells in healthy people across ages. With a J-beta primer mix and a sample-barcoded 5' primer, a second PCR ran roughly 6 to 12 cycles. MiXCR was run by TCRdb on the 5' RACE reads, yielding one entry per CDR3 protein. The table has around 940,000 distinct CDR3 sequences, 45% to 60% seen once; the top ten hold about 22%. Sequenced material: blood. The source is an older woman in good health.

This rearrangement joins TRBV20-1 to TRBJ2-2; 8 nucleotides align to TRBD1. V trimming: 2 bases; J trimming: 3 bases; junction bases outside the gene matches: 5. The CDR3 totals 15 residues. CDR1 is DFQATT and CDR2 is SNEGSKA in the germline V gene (reference sequence). The CDR3 DNA sequence: TGCAGTGCTAGAAGACAGGGGCAAGACACCGGGGAGCTGTTTTTT. Amino acids: CSARRQGQDTGELFF.

The chain is built from TRBV20-1 and TRBJ2-5; D gene unclear. Per the germline V gene, CDR1 is DFQATT and CDR2 is SNEGSKA (reference sequence). Trimming shortened V by 6 bases and J by 4 bases, and 12 bases separated the two germline ends. The CDR3 covers 12 residues. CDR3 residues: CSAGSARETQYF. The CDR3, as DNA: TGCAGTGCCGGGTCCGCTAGAGAGACCCAGTACTTC.

The chain couples TRBV7-9 to TRBJ2-7; 8 bases fit TRBD2. The J call is uncertain, as TRBJ2-5 better fits the DNA end. Germline CDR1 SEHNR, CDR2 FQNEAQ (reference sequence). The CDR3 totals 14 residues. The CDR3 DNA is TGTGCCAGCAGCTCGCAGCGGGGGAAAGAGACCCAGTACTTC. This translates into CASSSQRGKETQYF.

This clonotype was observed a handful of times. The rearrangement links TRBV12-3 or TRBV12-4 to TRBJ1-5; tentatively, D is TRBD1 (5 bases). Trimming stripped 5 bases from V and 0 bases from J, with 11 bases between. This CDR3 contains 15 residues. CDR3 bases: TGTGCCAGCAGTGACCAGGGTAGTAGCAATCAGCCCCAGCATTTT. Translation: CASSDQGSSNQPQHF.

The genes are TRBV5-1 and TRBJ2-1, with 10 bases fitting TRBD2. Germline CDR1 is SGHRS and CDR2 is YFSETQ. V was clipped by 5 bases and J by 6 bases; unmatched bases: 11. CDR3 length: 16 residues. The CDR3 bases are TGCGCCAGCAGTTCTGGGACTAGCGAGAGAATCAATGAGCAGTTCTTC. The encoded protein is CASSSGTSERINEQFF.

V and J are TRBV28 and TRBJ2-7; D possibly corresponds to TRBD2 (6 bases). TRBJ2-5 explains the end of the DNA better; the J call may be wrong. The CDR3 is made up of 15 amino acids. Germline values: CDR1 MDHEN, CDR2 SYDVKM. CDR3 sequence (DNA): TGTGCCAGCAGTTTATCCCCGGGAGTCCAAGAGACCCAGTACTTC. Amino acid sequence: CASSLSPGVQETQYF.

V and J are TRBV6-6 and TRBJ2-1; the D gene is possibly TRBD2 (6 bases). This CDR3 has 14 amino acids. CDR1 and CDR2 from the germline V gene are MNHNY and SVGAGI (reference sequence). V was clipped by 2 bases and J by 4 bases, with 9 bases between them. CDR3 amino acids: CASSYGRDYNEQFF. In DNA form, the CDR3 reads TGTGCCAGCAGTTACGGGCGGGATTACAATGAGCAGTTCTTC.

The gene calls are TRBV20-1 and TRBJ2-3; 7 bases line up with TRBD1. The length of the CDR3 is 15 residues. V dropped 6 bases and J dropped 4; count of bases not matched to a gene: 13. Germline V gene lookup returns CDR1 DFQATT and CDR2 SNEGSKA (reference sequence). The DNA for the CDR3 is TGCAGTGCCCGCCAATCACAGGGGTTGGCAGATACGCAGTATTTT. This translates into CSARQSQGLADTQYF.

The rearrangement uses TRBV7-6 and TRBJ2-1; 7 nucleotides line up with TRBD2. From germline, CDR1 is SGHVS and CDR2 FNYEAQ. The V segment lost 2 bases and the J segment 7 bases; nucleotides outside the gene matches: 8. The CDR3 totals 15 residues. CDR3 nucleotide sequence: TGTGCCAGCAGCTTAAGGGAGGGCCGCAATAATGAGCAGTTCTTC. Translating gives CASSLREGRNNEQFF.

This chain uses TRBV5-1 with TRBJ2-3, with 8 bases identical to TRBD1. The CDR3 covers 16 residues. The V and J ends lost 2 bases and 2 bases, in that order; junction bases with no gene match: 7. CDR1 is SGHRS and CDR2 is YFSETQ in the germline V gene. This chain's CDR3 is CASSFLTGDTTDTQYF. The DNA for the CDR3 is TGCGCCAGCAGCTTCTTGACAGGGGATACCACAGATACGCAGTATTTT.

The chain combines TRBV7-9 with TRBJ2-7; D ambiguous. The CDR3 sequence is 15 residues long. V lost 5 bases and J lost 2, with 16 bases in between. CDR1 and CDR2 (germline): SEHNR, FQNEAQ (reference sequence). The DNA of the CDR3 is TGTGCCAGCAGCCCTCCCCGGCAGGCGACCTACGAGCAGTACTTC. Encoded protein: CASSPPRQATYEQYF. The variable domain in full, with the rest retrieved from reference TRBV7-9 and TRBJ2-7, is DTGVSQNPRHKITKRGQNVTFRCDPISEHNRLYWYRQTLGQGPEFLTYFQNEAQLEKSRLLSDRFSAERPKGSFSTLEIQRTEQGDSAMYLCASSPPRQATYEQYFGPGTRLTVT.

This clonotype was picked up a small number of times. One end of the junction does not line up with germline, which may come from a read error. The chain combines TRBV4-3 with TRBJ2-3, with TRBD2 as a possible D gene (5 bases). In germline, CDR1 is LGHNA, CDR2 YSLEER. The CDR3 loop spans 14 amino acids. The CDR3 sequence: CASSHGLRTDTQYF. The CDR3 nucleotides read TGCGCCAGCAGCCACGGACTCCGCACGGATACGCAGTATTTT.

The chain recombines TRBV3-1 with TRBJ2-1; D ambiguous. V lost 1 base, J lost 5 bases, and 12 bases lay in between. CDR1 is LGHDT, CDR2 YNNKEL, per germline (reference sequence). The CDR3 has 15 residues. CDR3 nucleotides: TGTGCCAGCAGCCAAGGGTATCCTACTAACAATGAGCAGTTCTTC. Translating it yields CASSQGYPTNNEQFF.

As concerns this clonotype: The junction differs from germline at one of its ends, possibly a read error. The rearrangement joins TRBV6-6 to TRBJ1-5, with a weak D call TRBD1 (5 bases). The CDR3 is 16 amino acids. The V gene's germline CDR1 is MNHNY and CDR2 SVGAGI (reference sequence). CDR3 residues: CASSYSRGGSNQSQHF. The DNA for the CDR3 is TGTGCCAGCAGTTATTCGAGGGGAGGGAGCAATCAGTCCCAGCATTTT.

This chain connects TRBV5-1 to TRBJ1-4; the D gene is possibly TRBD1 (6 bases). Germline V gene lookup returns CDR1 SGHRS and CDR2 YFSETQ. V lost 5 bases and J lost 10, with 12 bases in between. The CDR3 extends over 12 amino acids. Here the CDR3 reads CASRELQGKLFF. The CDR3 DNA sequence: TGCGCCAGCAGAGAATTACAGGGAAAACTGTTTTTT.

The chain joins TRBV7-2 to TRBJ2-5; 9 positions agree with TRBD2. Germline V gene sequence: CDR1 SGHTA, CDR2 FQGNSA. J gave up 4 bases and V 4 bases, and 7 bases lay outside the gene matches. The CDR3 spans 15 residues. CDR3 nucleotides: TGTGCCAGCAGCTCGGGGGGACTAGCCGGAGAGACCCAGTACTTC. It is translated as CASSSGGLAGETQYF. Based on the CDR3 plus reference TRBV7-2 and TRBJ2-5, the full variable domain is GAGVSQSPSNKVTEKGKDVELRCDPISGHTALYWYRQSLGQGLEFLIYFQGNSAPDKSGLPSDRFSAERTGGSVSTLTIQRTQQEDSAVYLCASSSGGLAGETQYFGPGTRLLVL.

In its sample, this clonotype was seen many times. The chain recombines TRBV4-1 with TRBJ1-2; 9 bases are shared with TRBD1. The length of the CDR3 is 16 residues. CDR1 and CDR2 from the germline V gene are MGHRA and YSYEKL. After removal of 4 bases from V and 2 bases from J, the junction contained 8 bases not matched to a gene. The CDR3 DNA follows: TGCGCCAGCAGCCGAGAGGGGACAGGGTCAAACTATGGCTACACCTTC. Protein product: CASSREGTGSNYGYTF.

This clonotype was seen a handful of times. The J gene is TRBJ2-1, the V gene TRBV11-2, with D unclear. This CDR3 has 13 residues. Germline CDR1 SGHAT, CDR2 FQNNGV. Trimming took 5 bases from V and 5 from J, leaving 10 bases between them. The CDR3 DNA sequence: TGTGCCAGCAGCAACGGACCGAACAATGAGCAGTTCTTC. Its protein is CASSNGPNNEQFF.

Concerning this clonotype: A much larger clone lies one base from this, so it may be a read error. This rearrangement joins TRBV29-1 to TRBJ2-7, with D possibly TRBD2 on 7 matching bases. The length of the CDR3 is 13 residues. Trimming left V 6 bases short and J 7 bases short, with 19 bases between. Germline values: CDR1 SQVTM, CDR2 ANQGSEA. The CDR3 sequence: CSVGGLTGEEQYF. The CDR3 bases are TGCAGCGTGGGGGGGCTAACGGGAGAAGAGCAGTACTTC.

This clonotype was recorded a few times. This CDR3 reads CSARVASGNEQYF. Here the CDR3 DNA reads TGCAGTGCTAGAGTGGCTAGCGGAAACGAGCAGTACTTC. The chain couples TRBV20-1 to TRBJ2-7; 7 bases line up with TRBD2. J lost 5 bases, V lost 1 base, and 5 bases had no gene match. The CDR3 has 13 residues. Looked up from germline, CDR1 is DFQATT and CDR2 is SNEGSKA (reference sequence).

Only a few counts were recorded for this clonotype. This chain connects TRBV5-1 to TRBJ2-4; D uncertain. The CDR3 is 14 residues long. V was cut by 2 bases and J by 8 bases, with 14 bases left in between. Germline lookup yields CDR1 SGHRS and CDR2 YFSETQ. CDR3 in DNA: TGCGCCAGCAGCTTCTCGGACCGTCGCGACATTCAGTACTTC. This translates into CASSFSDRRDIQYF.

The chain has TRBV20-1 and TRBJ1-4; D remains ambiguous. Looked up from germline, CDR1 is DFQATT and CDR2 is SNEGSKA (reference sequence). The CDR3 totals 13 residues. Between the trimmed V and J ends, which lost 5 bases and 0 bases, there was a span of 7 bases. This CDR3 reads CSALRPTNEKLFF. CDR3 DNA: TGCAGTGCTTTACGCCCAACTAATGAAAAACTGTTTTTT.

Remarks on this clonotype: One junction end does not reproduce the germline sequence, and a read error may be involved. This chain uses TRBV7-9 with TRBJ1-5; D is uncertain. Germline V gene data show CDR1 as SEHNR and CDR2 as FQNEAQ (reference sequence). This CDR3 is built from 15 residues. The DNA of the CDR3 is TGTGCCTGCAGCTTAGGCGAGGGCCCAATTGGGCCCCAGCATTTT. Translated, it gives CACSLGEGPIGPQHF.